The clone carrying this TCR beta chain showed up many times. This sample stems from a study of T cells in Graves' hyperthyroidism and ophthalmopathy. RNA transcripts gave rise to amplified TCR beta CDR3 regions. With the HTBI primer set, the TCR CDR3 went through a first round of RT-PCR. TCRdb passed the multiplex PCR reads through MiXCR, listing each CDR3 protein once. The profile covers 200,000 or so distinct CDR3 sequences, with about 15% appearing a single time and roughly 49% taken by the ten largest. PBMCs were sourced from more than 9 ml fresh peripheral blood. The length of the CDR3 is 17 residues. V was pared by 2 bases and J by 7 bases, with 14 bases of the junction left unmatched.

What was sequenced was blood. This clonotype was obtained from a woman aged 50 to 60 with Graves' hyperthyroidism. J is TRBJ1-5 and V is TRBV12-3 or TRBV12-4; 7 bases fit TRBD1. CDR3 in amino acids: CASSLYAGTATIQPQHF. In DNA form, the CDR3 reads TGTGCCAGCAGTTTATACGCCGGGACAGCCACTATCCAGCCCCAGCATTTT.